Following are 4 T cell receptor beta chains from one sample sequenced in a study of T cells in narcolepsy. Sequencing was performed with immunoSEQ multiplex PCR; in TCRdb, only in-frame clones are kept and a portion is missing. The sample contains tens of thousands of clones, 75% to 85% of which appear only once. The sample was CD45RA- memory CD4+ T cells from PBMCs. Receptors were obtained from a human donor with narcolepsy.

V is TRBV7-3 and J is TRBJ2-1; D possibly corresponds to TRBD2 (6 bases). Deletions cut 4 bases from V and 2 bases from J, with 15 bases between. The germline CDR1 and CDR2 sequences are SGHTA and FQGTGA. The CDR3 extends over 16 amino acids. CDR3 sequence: CASSYMGGNAYNEQFF. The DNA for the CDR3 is TGTGCCAGCAGCTACATGGGCGGGAACGCCTACAATGAGCAGTTCTTC.

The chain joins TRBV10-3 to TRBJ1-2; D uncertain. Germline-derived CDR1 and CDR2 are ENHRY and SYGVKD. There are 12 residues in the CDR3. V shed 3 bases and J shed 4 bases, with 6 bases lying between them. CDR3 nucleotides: TGTGCCATCAGTGACGAGGGCTATGGCTACACCTTC. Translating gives CAISDEGYGYTF.

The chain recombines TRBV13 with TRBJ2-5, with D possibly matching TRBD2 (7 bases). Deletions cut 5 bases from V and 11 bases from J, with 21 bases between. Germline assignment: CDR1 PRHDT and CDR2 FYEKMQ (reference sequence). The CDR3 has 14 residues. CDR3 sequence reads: CASSPRDNRGAQYF. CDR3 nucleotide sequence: TGTGCCAGCAGCCCCCGGGACAACCGGGGGGCTCAGTACTTC.

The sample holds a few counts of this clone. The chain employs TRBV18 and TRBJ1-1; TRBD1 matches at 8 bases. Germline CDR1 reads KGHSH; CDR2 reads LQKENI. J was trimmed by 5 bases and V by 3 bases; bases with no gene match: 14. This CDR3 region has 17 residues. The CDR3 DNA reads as TGTGCCAGCTCACCGAGGACAGGGAATAGTATGAGGACTGAAGCTTTCTTT. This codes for CASSPRTGNSMRTEAFF.